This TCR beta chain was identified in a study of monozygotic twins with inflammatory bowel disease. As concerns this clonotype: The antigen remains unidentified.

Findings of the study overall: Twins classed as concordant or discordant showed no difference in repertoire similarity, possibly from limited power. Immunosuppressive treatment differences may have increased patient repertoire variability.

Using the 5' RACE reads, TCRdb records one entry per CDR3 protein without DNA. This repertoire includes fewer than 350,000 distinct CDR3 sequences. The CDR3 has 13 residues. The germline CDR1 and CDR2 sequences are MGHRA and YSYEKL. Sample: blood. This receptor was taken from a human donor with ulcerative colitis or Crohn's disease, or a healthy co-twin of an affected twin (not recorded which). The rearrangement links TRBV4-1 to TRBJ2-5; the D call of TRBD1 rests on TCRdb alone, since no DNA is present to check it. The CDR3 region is CASSPRQGGTQYF.